This TCR beta chain came from a study of T cell changes during pregnancy in multiple sclerosis. Clones were read by immunoSEQ multiplex PCR, and TCRdb kept only the in-frame ones, dropping some. The profile covers 80,000 to 100,000 clones, with about nine tenths appearing a single time and 0.76% taken by the ten largest. Trimming took 2 bases from V and 2 from J, leaving 9 bases between them. The germline CDR1 and CDR2 sequences are MDHEN and SYDVKM. The CDR3 length is 14 residues. This clone was seen a handful of times. The sequencing used peripheral blood, collected in the second trimester of pregnancy. This TCR was sampled from a female donor in good health, enrolled as a control in a pregnancy study. J is TRBJ1-1 and V is TRBV28, with D tentatively TRBD1 (5 bases). CDR3 sequence: CASSLGHINTEAFF. Here the CDR3 DNA reads TGTGCCAGCAGTTTAGGACACATCAACACTGAAGCTTTCTTT.